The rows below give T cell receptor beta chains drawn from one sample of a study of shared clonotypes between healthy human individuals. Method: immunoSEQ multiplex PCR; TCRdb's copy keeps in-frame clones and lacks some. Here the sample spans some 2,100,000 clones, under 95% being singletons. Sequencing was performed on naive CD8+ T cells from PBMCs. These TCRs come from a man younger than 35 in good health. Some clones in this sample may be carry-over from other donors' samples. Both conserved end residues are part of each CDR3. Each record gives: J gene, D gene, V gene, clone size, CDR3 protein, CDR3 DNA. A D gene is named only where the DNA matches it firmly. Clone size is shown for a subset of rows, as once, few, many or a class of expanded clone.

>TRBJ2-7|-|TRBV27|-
CASSLRGPMKEEQYF
TGTGCCAGCAGTTTGAGGGGCCCAATGAAGGAGGAGCAGTACTTC
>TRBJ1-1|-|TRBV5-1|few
CASSLGMTRHDTEAFF
TGCGCCAGCAGCTTGGGAATGACAAGGCACGACACTGAAGCTTTCTTT
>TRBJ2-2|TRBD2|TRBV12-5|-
CASEREGSGELFF
TGTGCTAGTGAGAGGGAGGGGTCCGGGGAGCTGTTTTTT
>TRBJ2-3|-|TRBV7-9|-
CASSSTDTQYF
TGTGCCAGCAGCTCTACAGATACGCAGTATTTT
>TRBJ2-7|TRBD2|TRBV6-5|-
CASSYAGDEQYF
TGTGCCAGCAGTTACGCGGGGGACGAGCAGTACTTC
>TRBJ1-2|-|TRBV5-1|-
CASSTDSLGYTF
TGCGCCAGCAGCACCGACAGCCTTGGCTACACCTTC
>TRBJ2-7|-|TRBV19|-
CASKPRGAPYEQYF
TGTGCCAGCAAACCTCGAGGGGCCCCCTACGAGCAGTACTTC
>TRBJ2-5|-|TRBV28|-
CASNPTSGGLETQYF
TGTGCCAGCAATCCGACCTCCGGGGGCTTGGAGACCCAGTACTTC
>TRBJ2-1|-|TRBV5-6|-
CASSLGGSSYNEQFF
TGTGCCAGCAGCTTGGGGGGCAGCTCCTACAATGAGCAGTTCTTC
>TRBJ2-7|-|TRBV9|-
CASSGSAPYEQYF
TGTGCCAGCAGCGGGTCGGCGCCCTACGAGCAGTACTTC
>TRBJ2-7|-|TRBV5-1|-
CASSSGDSIYEQYF
TGCGCCAGCAGCTCGGGGGACTCTATCTACGAGCAGTACTTC
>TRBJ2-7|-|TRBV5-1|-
CASSLAVTGSDEQYF
TGCGCCAGCAGCTTGGCTGTAACGGGATCGGACGAGCAGTACTTC
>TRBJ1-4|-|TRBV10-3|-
CAISAFDPGLLDEKLFF
TGTGCCATCAGTGCTTTCGATCCAGGCCTCCTCGATGAAAAACTGTTTTTT
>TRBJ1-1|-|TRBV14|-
CASSPSGYTEAFF
TGTGCCAGCAGCCCTTCGGGGTACACTGAAGCTTTCTTT
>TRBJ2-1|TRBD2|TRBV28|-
CATYGLADEQFF
TGTGCCACCTACGGACTAGCGGACGAGCAGTTCTTC
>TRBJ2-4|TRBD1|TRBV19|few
CATGTGGNIQYF
TGTGCCACAGGGACAGGGGGCAACATTCAGTACTTC
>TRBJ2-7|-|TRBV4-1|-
CASSQEIRTAAYEQYF
TGCGCCAGCAGCCAAGAGATTCGGACGGCCGCCTACGAGCAGTACTTC
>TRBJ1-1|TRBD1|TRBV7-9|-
CASSNRGTGGKKNTEAFF
TGTGCCAGCAGCAACAGAGGGACAGGGGGCAAGAAGAACACTGAAGCTTTCTTT
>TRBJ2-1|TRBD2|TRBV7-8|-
CASSSLPGLGRNEQFF
TGTGCCAGCAGCTCCCTTCCGGGACTAGGAAGAAATGAGCAGTTCTTC
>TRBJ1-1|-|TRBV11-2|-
CASSLAGFGLLNNEAFF
TGTGCCAGCAGCTTAGCAGGGTTCGGGTTGCTCAACAATGAAGCTTTCTTT
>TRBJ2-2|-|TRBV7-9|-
CASSLGTGELFF
TGTGCCAGCAGCCTAGGAACCGGGGAGCTGTTTTTT
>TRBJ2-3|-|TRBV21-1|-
CASSKGPGCTTDTQYF
TGTGCCAGCAGCAAAGGACCCGGGTGTACCACAGATACGCAGTATTTT
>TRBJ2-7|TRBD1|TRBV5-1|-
CASSVTGTDYEQYF
TGCGCCAGCAGCGTCACCGGGACAGACTACGAGCAGTACTTC
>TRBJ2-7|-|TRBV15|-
CATSRGGWGSYEQYF
TGTGCCACCAGCAGGGGGGGATGGGGCTCCTACGAGCAGTACTTC
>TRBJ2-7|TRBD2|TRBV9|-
CASSPQLAGGPIYEQYF
TGTGCCAGCAGCCCCCAACTAGCGGGAGGGCCGATATACGAGCAGTACTTC
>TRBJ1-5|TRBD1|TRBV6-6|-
CASRPGWGQDRQPQHF
TGTGCCAGCAGACCCGGATGGGGACAGGATCGTCAGCCCCAGCATTTT
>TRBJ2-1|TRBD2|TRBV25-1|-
CASSEEASGRSPYNEQFF
TGTGCCAGCAGTGAAGAAGCTAGCGGGAGGTCTCCGTACAATGAGCAGTTCTTC
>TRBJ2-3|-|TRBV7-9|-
CASSLGRGDVTDTQYF
TGTGCCAGCAGCTTAGGGAGGGGGGATGTAACAGATACGCAGTATTTT
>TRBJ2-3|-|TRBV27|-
CASSLLGADTQYF
TGTGCCAGCAGTTTATTGGGGGCGGATACGCAGTATTTT
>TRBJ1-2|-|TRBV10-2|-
CASSELEVGGYTF
TGCGCCAGCAGTGAGCTGGAAGTAGGTGGCTACACCTTC
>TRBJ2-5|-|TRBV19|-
CASSPTRRGGETQYF
TGTGCCAGTAGTCCTACGCGGAGGGGGGGAGAGACCCAGTACTTC
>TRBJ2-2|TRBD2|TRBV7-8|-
CASSLRREEPNTGELFF
TGTGCCAGCAGCTTACGACGGGAGGAACCGAACACCGGGGAGCTGTTTTTT
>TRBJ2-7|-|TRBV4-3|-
CASSQGARQPYEQYF
TGCGCCAGCAGCCAAGGTGCCAGGCAACCTTACGAGCAGTACTTC
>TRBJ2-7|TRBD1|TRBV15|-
CATSRQGTGGPYEQYF
TGTGCCACCAGCAGACAAGGGACAGGGGGCCCCTACGAGCAGTACTTC
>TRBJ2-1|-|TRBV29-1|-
CSARALPKGDEQFF
TGCAGCGCCAGGGCTCTACCCAAGGGGGATGAGCAGTTCTTC
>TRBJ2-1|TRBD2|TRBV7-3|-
CASSLTFGSGSFNEQFF
TGTGCCAGCAGCTTAACGTTTGGTAGCGGGAGTTTCAATGAGCAGTTCTTC
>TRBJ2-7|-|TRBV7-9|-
CASSLYRGSTYEQYF
TGTGCCAGCAGCTTATATCGGGGCTCAACCTACGAGCAGTACTTC
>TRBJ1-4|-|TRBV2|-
CASSELGADEKLFF
TGTGCCAGCAGTGAATTGGGGGCTGATGAAAAACTGTTTTTT
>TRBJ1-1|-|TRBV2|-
CASIIGGLINMNTEAFF
TGTGCCAGCATCATAGGGGGGCTGATAAACATGAACACTGAAGCTTTCTTT
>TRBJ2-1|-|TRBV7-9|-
CASSLSGSQQDEQFF
TGTGCCAGCAGCTTATCGGGAAGTCAGCAGGATGAGCAGTTCTTC
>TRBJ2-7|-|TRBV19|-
CASRLGGADEQYF
TGTGCCAGTAGATTGGGTGGGGCGGACGAGCAGTACTTC
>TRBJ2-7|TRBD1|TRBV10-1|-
CASSPRDRGGEQYF
TGCGCCAGCAGCCCCCGGGACAGGGGAGGTGAGCAGTACTTC
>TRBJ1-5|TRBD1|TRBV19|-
CASSMTGQGHQPQHF
TGTGCCAGTAGTATGACGGGACAGGGGCATCAGCCCCAGCATTTT
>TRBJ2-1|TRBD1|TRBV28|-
CASSLIGTATWDEQFF
TGTGCCAGCAGTTTAATCGGGACAGCAACCTGGGATGAGCAGTTCTTC
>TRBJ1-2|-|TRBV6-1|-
CASSEAVVEIYGYTF
TGTGCCAGCAGTGAAGCGGTGGTTGAGATATATGGCTACACCTTC
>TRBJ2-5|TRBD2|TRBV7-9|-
CASSPGLAGTQETQYF
TGTGCCAGCAGCCCTGGACTAGCGGGGACTCAAGAGACCCAGTACTTC
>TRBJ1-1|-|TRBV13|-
CASSAPRQGLIGTEAFF
TGTGCCAGCAGCGCCCCCCGGCAGGGATTGATTGGCACTGAAGCTTTCTTT
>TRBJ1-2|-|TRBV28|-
CASRNTPANYGYTF
TGTGCCAGCAGGAATACACCGGCTAACTATGGCTACACCTTC
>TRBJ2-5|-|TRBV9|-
CASSAPGGQETQYF
TGTGCCAGCAGCGCCCCAGGCGGGCAAGAGACCCAGTACTTC
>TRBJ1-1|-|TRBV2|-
CASSYPKKAEAFF
TGTGCCAGCAGCTACCCCAAGAAAGCCGAAGCTTTCTTT
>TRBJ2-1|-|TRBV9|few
CASSVAMGRAFNEQFF
TGTGCCAGCAGCGTAGCGATGGGGCGGGCATTCAATGAGCAGTTCTTC
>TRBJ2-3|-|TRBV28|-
CASSLGSTSTDTQYF
TGTGCCAGCAGTTTGGGGAGTACTAGCACAGATACGCAGTATTTT
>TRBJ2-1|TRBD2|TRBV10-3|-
CAISEPGTSGRSYNEQFF
TGTGCCATCAGTGAACCCGGGACTAGCGGACGCTCCTACAATGAGCAGTTCTTC